The 29 T cell receptor beta chains below were found in one sample sequenced in a study of blood T cells in healthy people across ages. Together with a sample-barcoded 5' primer, a J-beta primer mix was included in a second PCR lasting roughly 7 to 11 cycles. TCRdb redid the calling of the 5' RACE reads with MiXCR, one entry per CDR3 protein. In the table there are under 2,000,000 distinct CDR3 sequences, about 49% of which are singletons. Sequences were obtained from blood. The origin of the receptors is a woman aged 40 to 50 in good health.

The table lists this clonotype with a count of one. V and J are TRBV4-1 and TRBJ2-1; possibly TRBD1 or TRBD2 for D (5 bases each). The CDR3 has 15 amino acids. CDR1 MGHRA and CDR2 YSYEKL come from the germline V gene. The V end was cut by 5 bases, the J end by 1 base, with 12 bases between. CDR3 sequence: CASSKGTASYNEQFF. The CDR3 DNA reads as TGCGCCAGCAGCAAAGGGACGGCTTCCTACAATGAGCAGTTCTTC.

This clonotype has more than one count but fewer than ten. V usage is TRBV6-5 and J usage is TRBJ1-2, with a tentative D call TRBD1 (6 bases). V lost 0 bases to trimming and J lost 4 bases, with 9 bases between them. Germline V gene lookup returns CDR1 MNHEY and CDR2 SVGAGI. This CDR3 contains 14 residues. The CDR3 DNA is TGTGCCAGCAGTTACTCGGGGGCGTCCTATGGCTACACCTTC. It encodes CASSYSGASYGYTF.

This clonotype was counted at least ten times. The chain is built from TRBV18 and TRBJ2-1; 7 nucleotides align to TRBD1. Trimming removed 8 bases from V and 6 bases from J; junction bases left unmatched: 4. From germline, CDR1 is KGHSH and CDR2 LQKENI. The CDR3 contains 12 residues. In nucleotides, the CDR3 is TGTGCCAGCAGCCCAGGGGGCAATGAGCAGTTCTTC. Translation gives CASSPGGNEQFF.

The V gene is TRBV7-2, the J gene TRBJ2-3, with 9 bases matching TRBD2. The CDR3 length is 17 residues. Germline CDR1 reads SGHTA; CDR2 reads FQGNSA. Trimming at V came to 2 bases and at J to 6 bases, leaving 12 bases not matched to a gene. The CDR3: CASSLRVVAGGRDTQYF. The CDR3 DNA sequence: TGTGCCAGCAGCTTAAGGGTCGTGGCGGGGGGGCGTGATACGCAGTATTTT.

This clonotype was seen more than once but under ten times. The chain has TRBV15 and TRBJ2-1; D ambiguous. The V and J ends lost 0 bases and 2 bases respectively, with 8 bases between them. This CDR3 has 15 amino acids. Germline assignment: CDR1 LNHNV and CDR2 YYDKDF (reference sequence). CDR3 loop: CATSRDLVTYNEQFF. CDR3 bases: TGTGCCACCAGCAGAGATCTCGTCACCTACAATGAGCAGTTCTTC.

The chain is built from TRBV29-1 and TRBJ2-5; D gene ambiguous. The J call is uncertain, as TRBJ2-7 better fits the DNA end. CDR1 SQVTM and CDR2 ANQGSEA come from the germline V gene. This CDR3 comprises 11 residues. CDR3 loop: CSVGDTGEQYF. CDR3 nucleotides: TGCAGCGTTGGGGATACGGGCGAGCAGTACTTC.

Only a few counts were recorded for this clonotype. The V gene is TRBV7-8, the J gene TRBJ2-5; 16 nucleotides match TRBD2. After removal of 4 bases from V and 1 base from J, the junction contained 6 bases not matched to a gene. Germline-derived CDR1 and CDR2 are SGHVS and FQNEAQ. The CDR3 sequence is 18 residues long. The CDR3 loop is CASSSGLAGGKPQETQYF. The CDR3 nucleotides are TGTGCCAGCAGCTCGGGACTAGCGGGGGGGAAACCCCAAGAGACCCAGTACTTC.

The gene calls are TRBV6-5 and TRBJ2-5, with TRBD1 as a possible D gene (6 bases). The length of the CDR3 is 15 residues. V lost 0 bases and J lost 2, with 10 bases in between. CDR1 MNHEY and CDR2 SVGAGI come from the germline V gene. CDR3 sequence reads: CASSYSTGQQETQYF. CDR3 sequence (DNA): TGTGCCAGCAGTTACTCGACTGGACAGCAAGAGACCCAGTACTTC.

The J gene is TRBJ2-5, the V gene TRBV7-9; D not resolved. The CDR3 consists of 15 residues. Germline values: CDR1 SEHNR, CDR2 FQNEAQ (reference sequence). V was cut by 0 bases and J by 1 base, with 9 bases left in between. The CDR3 bases are TGTGCCAGCAGCTTAGCCGACTGGACCCAAGAGACCCAGTACTTC. This translates into CASSLADWTQETQYF.

The chain links TRBV6-1 to TRBJ2-1; D is unresolved. Deletions cut 0 bases from V and 7 bases from J, with 16 bases between. The CDR3 length is 16 residues. Germline CDR1 MNHNS, CDR2 SASEGT. The CDR3 sequence: CASSEAGRLKQNEQFF. CDR3 coding DNA: TGTGCCAGCAGTGAAGCCGGCAGGCTCAAGCAAAATGAGCAGTTCTTC.

This clonotype was picked up a small number of times. This chain links TRBV10-3 with TRBJ1-2, with D unclear. The CDR3 has 18 residues. Germline V gene lookup returns CDR1 ENHRY and CDR2 SYGVKD. V was shortened by 0 bases and J by 3 bases, with 20 bases between the two germline ends. Here the CDR3 DNA reads TGTGCCATCAGTGAGTCGGCAGGTTATCCCCCTTTGGACTATGGCTACACCTTC. Translating it yields CAISESAGYPPLDYGYTF.

This sequence joins TRBV4-2 and TRBJ2-1; no reliable D call. V was cut by 1 base and J by 5 bases, with 6 bases left in between. In germline, CDR1 is LGHNA, CDR2 YNFKEQ. This CDR3 comprises 13 residues. This chain's CDR3 is CASSQGTNNEQFF. The CDR3 nucleotides are TGTGCCAGCAGCCAAGGCACCAACAATGAGCAGTTCTTC.

The chain recombines TRBV4-2 with TRBJ2-7; tentatively, D is TRBD2 (6 bases). This CDR3 spans 15 amino acids. Germline V gene lookup returns CDR1 LGHNA and CDR2 YNFKEQ. The V gene lost 3 bases and the J gene lost 3 bases, with 15 bases spanning the gap. The CDR3 nucleotides are TGTGCCAGCAGCCAGCAAACGGAGGGCCGCTACGAGCAGTACTTC. Its translation is CASSQQTEGRYEQYF.

V usage is TRBV20-1 and J usage is TRBJ2-1, with 10 positions matching TRBD2. CDR1 and CDR2 from the germline V gene are DFQATT and SNEGSKA (reference sequence). CDR3 length: 14 amino acids. V lost 8 bases, J lost 8 bases, and 12 bases stayed unmatched. The CDR3 region has the DNA TGCAGTCCCACCGGACTAGCGGTTTTCCATGAGCAGTTCTTC. Translating it yields CSPTGLAVFHEQFF.

The rearrangement uses TRBV6-2 or TRBV6-3 and TRBJ2-5; either TRBD1 or TRBD2 may fit D (5 bases each). The J call may not be correct, given that the DNA end is closer to TRBJ2-7. This CDR3 is 14 amino acids long. CDR1 is MNHEY, CDR2 SVGEGT, per germline. The CDR3 region is CASTGPGRIYEQYF. The CDR3 DNA follows: TGTGCCAGCACGGGACCGGGACGAATCTACGAGCAGTACTTC.

A note on this clonotype: One end of the junction does not line up with germline, which may come from a read error. This rearrangement joins TRBV27 to TRBJ2-1; D is perhaps TRBD2 (6 bases). The CDR3 is made up of 15 amino acids. The V gene's germline CDR1 is MNHEY and CDR2 SMNVEV (reference sequence). CDR3 nucleotides: TGTGCCAGCAGTCCTTGGGGGGTACCCTACAGTGAGCAGTTCTTC. Its protein is CASSPWGVPYSEQFF.

The chain links TRBV12-3 or TRBV12-4 to TRBJ2-5; the D gene is possibly TRBD1 (5 bases). This CDR3 spans 13 amino acids. V was clipped by 5 bases and J by 5 bases, with 12 bases between them. CDR3 coding DNA: TGTGCCAGCAGTATGACAGCTGGCGAGACCCAGTACTTC. Translating gives CASSMTAGETQYF.

This clonotype has only a few counts. The chain carries TRBV7-2 and TRBJ2-5, with 10 bases aligning to TRBD1. The CDR3 runs 15 residues. V was clipped by 1 base and J by 6 bases; unmatched bases: 5. Germline V gene sequence: CDR1 SGHTA, CDR2 FQGNSA. In DNA form, the CDR3 reads TGTGCCAGCAGCTTAGGGACAGGGGGTATCCAGACCCAGTACTTC. Translating gives CASSLGTGGIQTQYF. The full variable domain, in which reference TRBV7-2 and TRBJ2-5 provide the parts outside the CDR3, is GAGVSQSPSNKVTEKGKDVELRCDPISGHTALYWYRQSLGQGLEFLIYFQGNSAPDKSGLPSDRFSAERTGGSVSTLTIQRTQQEDSAVYLCASSLGTGGIQTQYFGPGTRLLVL.

CDR3 sequence: CSALALDGGIKTYNEQYF. In DNA, the CDR3 is TGCAGTGCTCTAGCTCTCGACGGCGGAATAAAGACCTACAATGAGCAGTACTTC. The chain carries TRBV20-1 and TRBJ2-5; a possible D gene is TRBD2 (5 bases). CDR3 length: 18 residues. Per the germline V gene, CDR1 is DFQATT and CDR2 is SNEGSKA (reference sequence). Trimming removed 5 bases at V and 11 bases at J, with 36 bases between.

The chain couples TRBV11-3 to TRBJ2-5; D is ambiguous. This CDR3 has 16 amino acids. Trimming removed 1 base at V and 2 bases at J, with 14 bases between. The germline V gene encodes CDR1 SGHNT and CDR2 YENEEA. The CDR3 reads CASSLGQIIGQETQYF. The CDR3 region has the DNA TGTGCCAGCAGCTTAGGCCAGATCATCGGACAAGAGACCCAGTACTTC.

The chain joins TRBV20-1 to TRBJ1-6; 10 bases line up with TRBD1. The V and J ends lost 1 base and 10 bases, in that order; junction bases with no gene match: 7. Germline assignment: CDR1 DFQATT and CDR2 SNEGSKA (reference sequence). CDR3 length equals 15 residues. The CDR3 sequence is CSARAGTGDGSPLHF. In DNA form, the CDR3 reads TGCAGTGCTAGAGCCGGGACAGGGGACGGCTCACCCCTCCACTTT.

The chain couples TRBV20-1 to TRBJ2-5; D may be TRBD1 (6 bases). In germline, CDR1 is DFQATT, CDR2 SNEGSKA (reference sequence). The CDR3 is 15 amino acids. V shed 6 bases and J shed 4 bases, with 21 bases lying between them. The CDR3 coding sequence is TGCAGTGCCCCAGGGGACCGCCCTCGAGCAGAGACCCAGTACTTC. Translating gives CSAPGDRPRAETQYF.

This clonotype was found a few times. V and J are TRBV7-9 and TRBJ2-5, with 7 bases aligning to TRBD1. Germline V lookup: CDR1 SEHNR, CDR2 FQNEAQ (reference sequence). V shed 6 bases and J 5 bases; nucleotides not matched to a gene: 9. The CDR3 consists of 14 residues. The CDR3 sequence: CASRGRTGMETQYF. The CDR3 nucleotides are TGTGCCAGCAGGGGACGGACAGGAATGGAGACCCAGTACTTC.

The chain employs TRBV5-1 and TRBJ2-5; maybe TRBD2 (6 bases). The J call may not be correct, given that the DNA end is closer to TRBJ2-1. Germline lookup yields CDR1 SGHRS and CDR2 YFSETQ. The CDR3 contains 14 residues. CDR3 DNA sequence: TGCGCCAGCAGCGAACGGACCCCGGGAGAGACCCAGTTCTTC. This encodes CASSERTPGETQFF.

V usage is TRBV5-1 and J usage is TRBJ1-5; TRBD1 might be the D (5 bases). The CDR3 runs 12 residues. Between the trimmed V and J ends, which lost 5 bases and 6 bases, there was a span of 9 bases. Germline assignment: CDR1 SGHRS and CDR2 YFSETQ. The DNA for the CDR3 is TGCGCCAGCAGATACGACAGTCAGCCCCAGCATTTT. It translates to CASRYDSQPQHF. The complete variable domain, with remaining parts taken from reference TRBV5-1 and TRBJ1-5, reads KAGVTQTPRYLIKTRGQQVTLSCSPISGHRSVSWYQQTPGQGLQFLFEYFSETQRNKGNFPGRFSGRQFSNSRSEMNVSTLELGDSALYLCASRYDSQPQHFGDGTRLSIL.

The chain has TRBV10-3 and TRBJ2-5, with D perhaps TRBD1 (5 bases). Deletions cut 6 bases from V and 2 bases from J, with 10 bases between. Per the germline V gene, CDR1 is ENHRY and CDR2 is SYGVKD. The CDR3 is 13 residues long. The CDR3 sequence is CAIRDTSQETQYF. CDR3 bases: TGTGCCATCAGGGACACCTCGCAAGAGACCCAGTACTTC.

This clonotype was seen more than once but under ten times. CDR3 amino acids: CSARGVARGSYNEQFF. In DNA form, the CDR3 reads TGCAGTGCTAGAGGAGTGGCACGGGGCTCCTACAATGAGCAGTTCTTC. J is TRBJ2-1 and V is TRBV20-1; D perhaps matches TRBD2 (5 bases). There are 16 residues in the CDR3. CDR1 DFQATT and CDR2 SNEGSKA come from the germline V gene (reference sequence). With 1 base removed from V and 0 bases from J, the gap between germline ends came to 13 bases.

The chain links TRBV7-8 to TRBJ2-6; D is ambiguous. Germline V gene sequence: CDR1 SGHVS, CDR2 FQNEAQ. This CDR3 comprises 16 residues. Trimming removed 6 bases from V and 0 bases from J, with 12 bases in between. The CDR3 DNA follows: TGTGCCAGCAGAATCTCTGGCGGCTCTGGGGCCAACGTCCTGACTTTC. Translation gives CASRISGGSGANVLTF.

This rearrangement joins TRBV20-1 to TRBJ1-5; 9 positions match TRBD1. CDR1 and CDR2 from the germline V gene are DFQATT and SNEGSKA (reference sequence). After removal of 3 bases from V and 7 bases from J, the junction contained 10 bases not matched to a gene. This CDR3 has 15 residues. The CDR3 loop is CSARVPDRGIQPQHF. The CDR3 coding sequence is TGCAGTGCTAGGGTACCGGACAGGGGAATCCAGCCCCAGCATTTT.